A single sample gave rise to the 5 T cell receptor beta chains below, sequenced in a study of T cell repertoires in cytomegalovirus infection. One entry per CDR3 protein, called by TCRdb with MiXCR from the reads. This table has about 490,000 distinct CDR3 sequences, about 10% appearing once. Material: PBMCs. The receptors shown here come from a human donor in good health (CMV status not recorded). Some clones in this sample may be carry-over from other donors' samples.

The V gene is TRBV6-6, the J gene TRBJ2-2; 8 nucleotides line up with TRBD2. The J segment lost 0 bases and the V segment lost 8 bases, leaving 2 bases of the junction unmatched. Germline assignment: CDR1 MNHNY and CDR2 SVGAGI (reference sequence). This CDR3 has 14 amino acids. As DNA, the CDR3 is TGTGCCAGCCTTAGCGGGACGAACACCGGGGAGCTGTTTTTT. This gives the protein CASLSGTNTGELFF.

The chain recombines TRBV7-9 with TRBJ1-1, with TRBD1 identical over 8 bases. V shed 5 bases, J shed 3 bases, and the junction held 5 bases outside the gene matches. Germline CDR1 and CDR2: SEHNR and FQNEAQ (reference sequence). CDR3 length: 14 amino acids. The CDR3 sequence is CASSPTGGYTEAFF. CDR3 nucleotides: TGTGCCAGCAGCCCAACAGGGGGGTACACTGAAGCTTTCTTT.

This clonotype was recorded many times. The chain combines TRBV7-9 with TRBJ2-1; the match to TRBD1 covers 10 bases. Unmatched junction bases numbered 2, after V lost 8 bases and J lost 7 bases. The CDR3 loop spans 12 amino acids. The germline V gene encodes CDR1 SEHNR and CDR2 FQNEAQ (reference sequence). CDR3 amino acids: CASRTGGNEQFF. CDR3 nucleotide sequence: TGTGCCAGCCGGACAGGGGGGAATGAGCAGTTCTTC.

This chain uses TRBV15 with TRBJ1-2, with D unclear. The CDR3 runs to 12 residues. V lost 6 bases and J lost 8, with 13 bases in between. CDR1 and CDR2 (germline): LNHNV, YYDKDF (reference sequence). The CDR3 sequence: CATSRGIVGYTF. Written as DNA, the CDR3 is TGTGCCACCAGTCGAGGGATAGTCGGCTACACCTTC.

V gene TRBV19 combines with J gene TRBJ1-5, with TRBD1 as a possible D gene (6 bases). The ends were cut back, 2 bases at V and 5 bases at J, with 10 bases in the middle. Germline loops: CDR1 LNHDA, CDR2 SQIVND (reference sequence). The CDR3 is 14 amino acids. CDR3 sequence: CASSINRVDQPQHF. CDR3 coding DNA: TGTGCCAGTAGTATAAACAGGGTTGATCAGCCCCAGCATTTT.